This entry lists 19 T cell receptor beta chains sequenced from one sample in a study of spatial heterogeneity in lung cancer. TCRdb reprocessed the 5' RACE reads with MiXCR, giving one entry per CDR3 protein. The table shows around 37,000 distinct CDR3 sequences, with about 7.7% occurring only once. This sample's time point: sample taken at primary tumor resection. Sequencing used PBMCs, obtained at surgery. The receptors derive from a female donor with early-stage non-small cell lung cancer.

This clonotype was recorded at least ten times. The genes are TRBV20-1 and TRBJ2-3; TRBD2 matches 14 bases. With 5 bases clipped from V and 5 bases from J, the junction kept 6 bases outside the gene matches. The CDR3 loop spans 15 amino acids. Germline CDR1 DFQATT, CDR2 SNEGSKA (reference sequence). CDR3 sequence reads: CSAVVGTSGRDTQYF. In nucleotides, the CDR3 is TGCAGTGCTGTGGTGGGGACTAGCGGGAGAGATACGCAGTATTTT.

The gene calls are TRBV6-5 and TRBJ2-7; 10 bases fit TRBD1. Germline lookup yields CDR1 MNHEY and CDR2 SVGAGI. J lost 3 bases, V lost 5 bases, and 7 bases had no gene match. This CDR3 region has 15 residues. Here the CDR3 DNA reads TGTGCCAGCAGTGTTGGCGGACAGGGGGGCTACGAGCAGTACTTC. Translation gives CASSVGGQGGYEQYF.

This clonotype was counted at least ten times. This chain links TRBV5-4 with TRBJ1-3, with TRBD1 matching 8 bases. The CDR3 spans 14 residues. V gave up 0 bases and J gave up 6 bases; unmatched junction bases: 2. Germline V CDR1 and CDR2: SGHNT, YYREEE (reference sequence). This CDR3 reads CASSLDRGTNTIYF. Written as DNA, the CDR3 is TGTGCCAGCAGCTTGGACAGGGGGACAAACACCATATATTTT.

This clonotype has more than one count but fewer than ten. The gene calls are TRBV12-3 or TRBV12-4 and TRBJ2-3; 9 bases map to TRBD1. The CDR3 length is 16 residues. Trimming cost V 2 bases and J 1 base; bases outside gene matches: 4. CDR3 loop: CASSLFRTGGTDTQYF. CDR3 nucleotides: TGTGCCAGCAGTTTATTCAGGACAGGGGGCACAGATACGCAGTATTTT.

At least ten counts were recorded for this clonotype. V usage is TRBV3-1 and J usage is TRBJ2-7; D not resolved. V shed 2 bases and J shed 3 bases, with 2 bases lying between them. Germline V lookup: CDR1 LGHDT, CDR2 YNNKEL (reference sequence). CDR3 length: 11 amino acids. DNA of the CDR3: TGTGCCAGCAGCCAAAGCTACGAGCAGTACTTC. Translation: CASSQSYEQYF.

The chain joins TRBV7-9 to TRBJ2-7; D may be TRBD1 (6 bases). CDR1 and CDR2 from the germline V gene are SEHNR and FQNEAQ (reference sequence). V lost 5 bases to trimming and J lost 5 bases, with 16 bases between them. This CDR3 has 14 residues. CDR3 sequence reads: CASSRSQGMDEQYF. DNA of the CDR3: TGTGCCAGCAGCCGATCGCAGGGGATGGACGAGCAGTACTTC.

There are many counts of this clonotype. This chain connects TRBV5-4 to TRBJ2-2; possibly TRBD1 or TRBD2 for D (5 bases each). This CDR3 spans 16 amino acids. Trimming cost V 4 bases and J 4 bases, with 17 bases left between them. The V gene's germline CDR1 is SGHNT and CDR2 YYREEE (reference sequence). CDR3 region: CASSPPGPGLTGELFF. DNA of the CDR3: TGTGCCAGCAGCCCCCCGGGACCGGGGCTCACCGGGGAGCTGTTTTTT. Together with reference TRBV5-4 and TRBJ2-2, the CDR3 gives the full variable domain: ETGVTQSPTHLIKTRGQQVTLRCSSQSGHNTVSWYQQALGQGPQFIFQYYREEENGRGNFPPRFSGLQFPNYSSELNVNALELDDSALYLCASSPPGPGLTGELFFGEGSRLTVL.

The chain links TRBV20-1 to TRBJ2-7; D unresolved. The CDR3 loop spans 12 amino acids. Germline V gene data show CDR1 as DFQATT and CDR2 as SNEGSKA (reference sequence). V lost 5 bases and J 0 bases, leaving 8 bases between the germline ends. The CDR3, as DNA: TGCAGTGCTGAGACCGACTCCTACGAGCAGTACTTC. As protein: CSAETDSYEQYF.

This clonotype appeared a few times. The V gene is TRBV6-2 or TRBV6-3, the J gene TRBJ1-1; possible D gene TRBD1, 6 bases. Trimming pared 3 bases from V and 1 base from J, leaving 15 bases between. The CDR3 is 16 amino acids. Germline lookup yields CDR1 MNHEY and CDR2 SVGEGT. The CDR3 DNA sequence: TGTGCCAGCAGTTATCAAAAGGGGGGATGGAACACTGAAGCTTTCTTT. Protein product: CASSYQKGGWNTEAFF.

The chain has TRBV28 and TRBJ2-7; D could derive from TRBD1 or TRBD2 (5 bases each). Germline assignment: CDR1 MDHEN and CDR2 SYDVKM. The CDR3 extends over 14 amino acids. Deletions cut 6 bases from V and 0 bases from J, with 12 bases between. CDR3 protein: CASSRVGVSYEQYF. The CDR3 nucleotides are TGTGCCAGCAGCCGGGTGGGGGTCTCCTACGAGCAGTACTTC.

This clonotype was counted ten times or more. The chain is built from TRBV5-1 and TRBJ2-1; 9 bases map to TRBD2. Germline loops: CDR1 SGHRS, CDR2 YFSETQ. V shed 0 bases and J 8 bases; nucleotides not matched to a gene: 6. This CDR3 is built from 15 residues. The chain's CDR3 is CASSLVAGVYDEQFF. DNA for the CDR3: TGCGCCAGCAGCTTGGTAGCGGGAGTGTACGATGAGCAGTTCTTC.

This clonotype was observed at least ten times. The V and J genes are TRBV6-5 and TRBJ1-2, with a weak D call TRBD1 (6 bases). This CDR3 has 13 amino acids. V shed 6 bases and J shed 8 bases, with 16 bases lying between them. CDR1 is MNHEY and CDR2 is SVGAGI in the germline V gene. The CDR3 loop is CASSPGTRGGYTF. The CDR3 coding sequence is TGTGCCAGCAGCCCCGGGACACGGGGCGGCTACACCTTC.

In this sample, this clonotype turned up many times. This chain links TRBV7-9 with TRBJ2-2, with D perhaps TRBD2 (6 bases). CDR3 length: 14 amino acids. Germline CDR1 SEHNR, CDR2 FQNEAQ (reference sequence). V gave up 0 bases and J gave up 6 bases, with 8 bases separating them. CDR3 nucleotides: TGTGCCAGCAGCTTAGCGCTAGCGCCCGGGGAGCTGTTTTTT. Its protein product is CASSLALAPGELFF.

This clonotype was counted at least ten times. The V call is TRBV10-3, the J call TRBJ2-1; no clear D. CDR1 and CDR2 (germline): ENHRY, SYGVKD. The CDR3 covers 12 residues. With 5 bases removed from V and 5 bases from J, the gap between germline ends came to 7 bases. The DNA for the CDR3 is TGTGCCATCAGTCGGAGAGACAATGAGCAGTTCTTC. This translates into CAISRRDNEQFF.

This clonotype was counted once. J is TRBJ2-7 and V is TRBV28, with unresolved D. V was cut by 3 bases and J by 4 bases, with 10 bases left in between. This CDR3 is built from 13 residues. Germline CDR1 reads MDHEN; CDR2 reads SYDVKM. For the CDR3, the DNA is TGTGCCAGCAGTTTGACCCACGGATACGAGCAGTACTTC. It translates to CASSLTHGYEQYF.

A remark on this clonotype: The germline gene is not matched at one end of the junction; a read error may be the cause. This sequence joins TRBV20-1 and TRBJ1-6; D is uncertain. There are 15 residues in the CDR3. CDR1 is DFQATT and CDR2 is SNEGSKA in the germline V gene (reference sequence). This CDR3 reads CSATRTSLYNLPLHF. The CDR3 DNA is TGCAGTGCTACCAGGACGTCCCTCTATAATTTACCCCTCCACTTT.

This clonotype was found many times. As DNA, the CDR3 is TGTGCCAGCAGCCGACGACTAGCGGGGGGTTCGAACACCGGGGAGCTGTTTTTT. Amino acid sequence: CASSRRLAGGSNTGELFF. V and J are TRBV14 and TRBJ2-2; 13 bases line up with TRBD2. This CDR3 contains 18 residues. Germline CDR1 is SGHDN and CDR2 is FVKESK. V gave up 4 bases and J gave up 0 bases; unmatched junction bases: 5.

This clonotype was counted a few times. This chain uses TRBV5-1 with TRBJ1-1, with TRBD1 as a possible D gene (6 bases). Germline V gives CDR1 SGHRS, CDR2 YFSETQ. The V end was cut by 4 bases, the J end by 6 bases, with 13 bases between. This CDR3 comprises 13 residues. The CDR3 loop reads CASSASTGAEAFF. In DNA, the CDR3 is TGCGCCAGCAGCGCCTCGACAGGTGCTGAAGCTTTCTTT.

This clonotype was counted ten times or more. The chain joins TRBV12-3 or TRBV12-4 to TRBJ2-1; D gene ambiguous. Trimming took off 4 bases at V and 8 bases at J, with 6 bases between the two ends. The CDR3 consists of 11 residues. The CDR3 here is CASSSPHEQFF. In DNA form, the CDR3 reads TGTGCCAGCAGTTCCCCCCATGAGCAGTTCTTC.